A selection of T cell receptor beta chains follows, all from one sample in a study of T cell changes during pregnancy in multiple sclerosis. Here immunoSEQ multiplex PCR was the method, and the copy in TCRdb shows in-frame clones only, minus some. The data show 55,000 to 70,000 clones, with roughly 93% seen just once and under 2% held by the top ten. The starting material was peripheral blood, obtained after pregnancy. The receptor source for this set is a female donor with multiple sclerosis, enrolled in a pregnancy study. Both conserved end residues are part of each CDR3. The order of the fields is V gene, J gene, D gene, clone size, CDR3 protein, CDR3 DNA. A D gene is named only where the DNA matches it firmly. Clone size appears in some rows only: once, few, many, or a class for an expanded clone.

V: TRBV28
J: TRBJ1-2
D: TRBD1
size: .
CDR3: CASSPRGSQGAGGYTF
DNA: TGTGCCAGCAGTCCCCGAGGCAGCCAGGGGGCGGGGGGCTACACCTTC

V: TRBV10-3
J: TRBJ1-2
D: .
size: once
CDR3: CAISESSRTYTF
DNA: TGTGCCATCAGTGAGTCGAGCCGTACCTACACCTTC

V: TRBV9
J: TRBJ2-5
D: .
size: .
CDR3: CASSAPRRETQYF
DNA: TGTGCCAGCAGCGCCCCCCGGCGGGAGACCCAGTACTTC

V: TRBV5-1
J: TRBJ2-1
D: TRBD2
size: .
CDR3: CASSPRLAGVNEQFF
DNA: TGCGCCAGCAGCCCCCGACTAGCGGGAGTGAATGAGCAGTTCTTC

V: TRBV19
J: TRBJ2-2
D: .
size: .
CDR3: CASRADNTGELFF
DNA: TGTGCCAGTCGAGCGGACAACACCGGGGAGCTGTTTTTT

V: TRBV11-2
J: TRBJ2-7
D: .
size: .
CDR3: CASSLEDVVRGNEQYF
DNA: TGTGCCAGCAGCTTGGAGGACGTCGTGAGAGGGAACGAGCAGTACTTC

V: TRBV6-6
J: TRBJ2-7
D: .
size: .
CDR3: CASSYPGLGREQYF
DNA: TGTGCCAGCAGTTACCCCGGGTTGGGGCGTGAGCAGTACTTC

V: TRBV29-1
J: TRBJ2-7
D: TRBD2
size: .
CDR3: CSVEGRDRYEQYF
DNA: TGCAGCGTTGAGGGGAGGGACCGCTACGAGCAGTACTTC

V: TRBV12-5
J: TRBJ2-1
D: .
size: .
CDR3: CASGHPVDEQFF
DNA: TGTGCTAGTGGCCATCCGGTTGATGAGCAGTTCTTC

V: TRBV7-3
J: TRBJ2-3
D: TRBD2
size: .
CDR3: CASSLGAGGTDTQYF
DNA: TGTGCCAGCAGCTTAGGGGCGGGAGGGACAGATACGCAGTATTTT

V: TRBV9
J: TRBJ2-3
D: TRBD2
size: .
CDR3: CASSVGSSGRTDTQYF
DNA: TGTGCCAGCAGCGTAGGCTCTAGCGGCCGCACAGATACGCAGTATTTT

V: TRBV5-4
J: TRBJ1-5
D: .
size: .
CDR3: CASGGTDNQPQHF
DNA: TGTGCCAGCGGCGGGACCGATAATCAGCCCCAGCATTTT

V: TRBV28
J: TRBJ2-7
D: TRBD1
size: .
CDR3: CASRDRGSSYEQYF
DNA: TGTGCCAGCAGAGACAGGGGCAGCTCCTACGAGCAGTACTTC

V: TRBV28
J: TRBJ1-5
D: .
size: .
CDR3: CASSPPWADLQHF
DNA: TGTGCCAGCAGCCCACCATGGGCCGATCTCCAGCATTTT

V: TRBV6-5
J: TRBJ1-4
D: .
size: once
CDR3: CASSYSTATNEKLFF
DNA: TGTGCCAGCAGTTACTCGACTGCAACTAATGAAAAACTGTTTTTT

V: TRBV7-9
J: TRBJ2-2
D: .
size: .
CDR3: CASSTYERVNTGELFF
DNA: TGTGCCAGCAGCACCTACGAGCGGGTGAACACCGGGGAGCTGTTTTTT

V: TRBV14
J: TRBJ2-3
D: .
size: .
CDR3: CASSQEGATDTQYF
DNA: TGTGCCAGCAGCCAAGAGGGGGCCACAGATACGCAGTATTTT

V: TRBV5-4
J: TRBJ1-1
D: .
size: .
CDR3: CASSLAGGRGGTEAFF
DNA: TGTGCCAGCAGCTTGGCTGGGGGGCGCGGGGGGACTGAAGCTTTCTTT

V: TRBV27
J: TRBJ1-5
D: .
size: .
CDR3: CASSYSAMGNQPQHF
DNA: TGTGCCAGCAGTTATTCCGCTATGGGCAATCAGCCCCAGCATTTT

V: TRBV9
J: TRBJ2-1
D: .
size: .
CDR3: CASSAAVRSHNEQFF
DNA: TGTGCCAGCAGCGCCGCGGTCCGCTCCCACAATGAGCAGTTCTTC

V: TRBV7-9
J: TRBJ2-7
D: .
size: .
CDR3: CASSFSSSMAYEQYF
DNA: TGTGCCAGCAGCTTCTCGTCTAGCATGGCCTACGAGCAGTACTTC

V: TRBV7-3
J: TRBJ2-1
D: TRBD2
size: .
CDR3: CASSVTSGTYNEQFF
DNA: TGTGCCAGCAGCGTTACTAGCGGGACGTACAATGAGCAGTTCTTC

V: TRBV19
J: TRBJ2-2
D: TRBD2
size: .
CDR3: CASKDSGRGGELFF
DNA: TGTGCCAGTAAAGATAGCGGGAGAGGCGGGGAGCTGTTTTTT

V: TRBV9
J: TRBJ2-1
D: TRBD2
size: .
CDR3: CASSVYGLADIWGQFF
DNA: TGTGCCAGCAGCGTTTACGGACTAGCCGATATATGGGGGCAGTTCTTC

V: TRBV5-8
J: TRBJ2-7
D: TRBD2
size: once
CDR3: CASTELAEQYF
DNA: TGTGCCAGCACCGAACTAGCGGAGCAGTACTTC

V: TRBV4-3
J: TRBJ2-7
D: TRBD2
size: .
CDR3: CASSQFLGGYEQYF
DNA: TGCGCCAGCAGCCAATTCCTGGGGGGGTACGAGCAGTACTTC

V: TRBV4-2
J: TRBJ2-7
D: TRBD2
size: .
CDR3: CASSQALARSYEQYF
DNA: TGTGCCAGCAGCCAAGCACTAGCGCGATCCTACGAGCAGTACTTC

V: TRBV15
J: TRBJ2-2
D: .
size: .
CDR3: CATSREGTRNTGELFF
DNA: TGTGCCACCAGCAGAGAAGGGACAAGGAACACCGGGGAGCTGTTTTTT

V: TRBV19
J: TRBJ2-1
D: .
size: .
CDR3: CASSISPVGLYEQFF
DNA: TGTGCCAGTAGTATCTCCCCAGTGGGCTTATATGAGCAGTTCTTC

V: TRBV7-2
J: TRBJ2-5
D: TRBD1
size: .
CDR3: CASSSDRVQETQYF
DNA: TGTGCCAGCAGCTCCGACAGGGTCCAAGAGACCCAGTACTTC

V: TRBV28
J: TRBJ2-7
D: .
size: .
CDR3: CATQGNEQYF
DNA: TGTGCCACCCAGGGGAACGAGCAGTACTTC

V: TRBV9
J: TRBJ1-2
D: .
size: .
CDR3: CASSDPRQDNTIGYTF
DNA: TGTGCCAGCAGCGACCCCAGACAGGACAATACTATCGGCTACACCTTC

V: TRBV5-4
J: TRBJ2-1
D: .
size: .
CDR3: CASSRRVGGGITEQFF
DNA: TGTGCCAGCAGCCGAAGGGTAGGGGGCGGGATAACTGAGCAGTTCTTC

V: TRBV19
J: TRBJ2-1
D: .
size: once
CDR3: CASWQGNEQFF
DNA: TGTGCCAGTTGGCAGGGGAATGAGCAGTTCTTC

V: TRBV6-1
J: TRBJ2-3
D: .
size: .
CDR3: CASTRGSRTDTQYF
DNA: TGTGCCAGCACTCGGGGAAGTCGCACAGATACGCAGTATTTT

V: TRBV7-2
J: TRBJ2-2
D: .
size: .
CDR3: CASKGGNRGTGELFF
DNA: TGTGCCAGCAAGGGAGGTAACAGGGGCACCGGGGAGCTGTTTTTT

V: TRBV7-2
J: TRBJ2-3
D: TRBD2
size: once
CDR3: CASSLSLTSGRRADTQYF
DNA: TGTGCCAGCAGCTTAAGTTTAACTAGCGGGAGGCGGGCAGATACGCAGTATTTT

V: TRBV14
J: TRBJ2-1
D: TRBD2
size: .
CDR3: CASSVKWGGEQFF
DNA: TGTGCCAGCAGCGTGAAATGGGGGGGTGAGCAGTTCTTC

V: TRBV19
J: TRBJ1-3
D: .
size: .
CDR3: CASSSDRLTNTIYF
DNA: TGTGCCAGTAGCTCCGACAGGCTAACAAACACCATATATTTT

V: TRBV2
J: TRBJ1-2
D: .
size: once
CDR3: CASSEHSDYGYTF
DNA: TGTGCCAGCAGTGAACACAGTGACTATGGCTACACCTTC

V: TRBV5-1
J: TRBJ2-7
D: TRBD2
size: .
CDR3: CASSLAGGTYEQYF
DNA: TGCGCCAGCAGCTTAGCGGGAGGCACCTACGAGCAGTACTTC

V: TRBV7-2
J: TRBJ2-1
D: .
size: .
CDR3: CASSRWERMWEQFF
DNA: TGTGCCAGCAGCCGGTGGGAGCGAATGTGGGAGCAGTTCTTC

V: TRBV11-3
J: TRBJ1-1
D: .
size: .
CDR3: CASSLGKNTEAFF
DNA: TGTGCCAGCAGCTTAGGTAAGAACACTGAAGCTTTCTTT

V: TRBV6-5
J: TRBJ1-2
D: TRBD1
size: few
CDR3: CASSYTRTGGTYGYTF
DNA: TGTGCCAGCAGTTACACGCGGACAGGGGGCACCTATGGCTACACCTTC

V: TRBV30
J: TRBJ1-1
D: TRBD1
size: .
CDR3: CAWSIRQGKAFF
DNA: TGTGCCTGGAGCATTAGACAGGGGAAAGCTTTCTTT

V: TRBV25-1
J: TRBJ2-2
D: .
size: .
CDR3: CASSEGGGTGELFF
DNA: TGTGCCAGCAGTGAGGGAGGTGGTACCGGGGAGCTGTTTTTT

V: TRBV11-1
J: TRBJ2-1
D: .
size: .
CDR3: CASSAGLGLSSDEQFF
DNA: TGTGCCAGCAGCGCTGGATTGGGACTCAGTTCGGATGAGCAGTTCTTC

V: TRBV10-3
J: TRBJ2-7
D: TRBD2
size: once
CDR3: CAIQLAGGSSYEQYF
DNA: TGTGCCATTCAACTAGCGGGAGGGAGCTCTTACGAGCAGTACTTC

V: TRBV5-1
J: TRBJ2-5
D: TRBD1
size: .
CDR3: CASSGGTGGYQETQYF
DNA: TGCGCCAGCAGCGGAGGGACAGGGGGCTACCAAGAGACCCAGTACTTC

V: TRBV30
J: TRBJ2-7
D: .
size: .
CDR3: CAWGLEAIHEQYF
DNA: TGTGCCTGGGGTTTAGAAGCGATCCACGAGCAGTACTTC

V: TRBV11-2
J: TRBJ2-3
D: .
size: .
CDR3: CASSLGTRTDTQYF
DNA: TGTGCCAGCAGCTTAGGGACACGCACAGATACGCAGTATTTT